This T cell receptor beta chain was profiled in a study of cytomegalovirus exposure and HLA in healthy donors. Background on the study: Of the donors genotyped, 398 in all, 81% fell in the Caucasian-associated ancestry cluster.

A remark on this clone: Its antigen is as yet unknown.

General study points: Most TCR sequences were rare, but some public TCRs occurred in many donors. One later analysis reportedly identified an Asian-associated ancestry cluster that showed fewer N-insertions than the 666-donor mean.

Each donor was healthy, and each was a bone marrow donor. The PCR contained 60 Vbeta and 13 Jbeta primers. The assay was immunoSEQ multiplex PCR, and TCRdb's table has in-frame clones only and misses some. The data contain 85,000 to 120,000 clones, 60% to 80% of them singletons. The source material was PBMCs. The sequence was obtained from a male donor in good health and CMV-seropositive.

As DNA, the CDR3 is TGTGCCAGCAGTTTAGGCGGGACAGGGTTCGAAAAACTGTTTTTT. Amino acids: CASSLGGTGFEKLFF. The chain employs TRBV28 and TRBJ1-4; TRBD1 aligns across 9 bases. Germline loops: CDR1 MDHEN, CDR2 SYDVKM. This CDR3 comprises 15 residues. V shed 2 bases, J shed 8 bases, and the junction held 6 bases outside the gene matches.